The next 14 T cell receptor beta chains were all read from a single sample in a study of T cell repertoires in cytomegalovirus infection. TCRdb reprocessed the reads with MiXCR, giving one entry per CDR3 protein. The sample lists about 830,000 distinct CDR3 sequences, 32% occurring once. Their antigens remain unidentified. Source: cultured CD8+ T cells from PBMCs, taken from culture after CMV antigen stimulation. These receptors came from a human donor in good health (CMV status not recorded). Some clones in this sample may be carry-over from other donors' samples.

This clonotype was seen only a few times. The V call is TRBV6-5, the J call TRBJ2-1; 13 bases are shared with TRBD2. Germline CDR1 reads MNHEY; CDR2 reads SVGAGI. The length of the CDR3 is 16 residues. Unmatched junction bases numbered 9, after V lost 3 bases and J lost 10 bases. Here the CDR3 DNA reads TGTGCCAGCAGTTATTTTACTAGCGGGGGGGCCTGGGAGCAGTTCTTC. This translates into CASSYFTSGGAWEQFF.

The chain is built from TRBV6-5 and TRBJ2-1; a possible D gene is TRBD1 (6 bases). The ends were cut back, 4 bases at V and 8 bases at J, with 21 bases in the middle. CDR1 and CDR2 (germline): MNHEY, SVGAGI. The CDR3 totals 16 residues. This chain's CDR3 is CASSSVRHIGGDEQFF. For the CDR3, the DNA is TGTGCCAGCAGTTCCGTCCGACACATTGGGGGCGATGAGCAGTTCTTC.

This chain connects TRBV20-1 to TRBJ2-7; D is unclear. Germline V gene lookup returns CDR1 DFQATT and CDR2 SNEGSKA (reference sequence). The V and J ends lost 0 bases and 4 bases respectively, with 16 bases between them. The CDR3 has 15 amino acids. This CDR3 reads CSARDQSWNPYEQYV. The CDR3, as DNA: TGCAGTGCTAGAGATCAGAGTTGGAATCCTTACGAGCAGTACGTC.

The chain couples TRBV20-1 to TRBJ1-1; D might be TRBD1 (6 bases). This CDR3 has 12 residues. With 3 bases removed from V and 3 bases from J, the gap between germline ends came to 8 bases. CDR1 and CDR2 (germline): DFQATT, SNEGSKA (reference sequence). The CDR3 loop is CSASGQYTEAFF. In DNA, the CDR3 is TGCAGTGCTAGCGGACAGTACACTGAAGCTTTCTTT.

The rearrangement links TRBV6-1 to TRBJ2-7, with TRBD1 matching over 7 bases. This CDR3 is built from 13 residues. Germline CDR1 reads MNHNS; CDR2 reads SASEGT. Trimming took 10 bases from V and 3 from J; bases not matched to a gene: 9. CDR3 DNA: TGTGCCACCCCGGGACAGACCTTCTACGAGCAGTACTTC. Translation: CATPGQTFYEQYF.

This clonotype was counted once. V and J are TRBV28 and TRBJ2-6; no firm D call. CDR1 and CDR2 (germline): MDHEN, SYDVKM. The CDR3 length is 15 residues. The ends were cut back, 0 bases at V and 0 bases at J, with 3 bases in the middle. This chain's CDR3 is CASSLWHSGANVLTF. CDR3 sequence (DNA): TGTGCCAGCAGTTTATGGCACTCTGGGGCCAACGTCCTGACTTTC.

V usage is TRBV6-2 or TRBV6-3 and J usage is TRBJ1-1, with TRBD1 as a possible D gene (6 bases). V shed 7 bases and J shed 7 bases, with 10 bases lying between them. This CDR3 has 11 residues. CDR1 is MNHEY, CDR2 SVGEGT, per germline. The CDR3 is CASTTGNEAFF. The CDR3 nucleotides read TGTGCCAGCACCACAGGGAATGAAGCTTTCTTT.

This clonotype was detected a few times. In DNA form, the CDR3 reads TGTGCCAGCAGTCCCCGGGACTACTCAGATACGCAGTATTTT. This sequence encodes CASSPRDYSDTQYF. The gene calls are TRBV7-8 and TRBJ2-3, with 7 bases fitting TRBD2. The CDR3 is 14 amino acids. After removal of 6 bases from V and 4 bases from J, the junction contained 7 bases not matched to a gene. In germline, CDR1 is SGHVS, CDR2 FQNEAQ.

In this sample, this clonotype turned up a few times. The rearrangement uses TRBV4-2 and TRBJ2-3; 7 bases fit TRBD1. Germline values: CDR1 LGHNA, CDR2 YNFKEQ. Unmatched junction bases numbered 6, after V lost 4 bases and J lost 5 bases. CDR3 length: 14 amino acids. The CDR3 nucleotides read TGTGCCAGCAGCCCGAAAGGGGGCGTAGATACGCAGTATTTT. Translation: CASSPKGGVDTQYF.

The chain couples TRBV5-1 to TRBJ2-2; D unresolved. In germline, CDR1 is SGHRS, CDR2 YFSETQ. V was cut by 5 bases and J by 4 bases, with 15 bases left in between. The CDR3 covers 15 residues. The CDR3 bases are TGCGCCAGCAGTTCACCCCCGGCCGGCACCGGGGAGCTGTTTTTT. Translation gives CASSSPPAGTGELFF.

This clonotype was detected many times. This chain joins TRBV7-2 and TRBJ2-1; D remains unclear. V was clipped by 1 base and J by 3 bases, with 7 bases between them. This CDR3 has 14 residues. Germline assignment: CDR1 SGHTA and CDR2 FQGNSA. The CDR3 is CASSLGNSYNEQFF. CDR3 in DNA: TGTGCCAGCAGCTTAGGGAACAGCTACAATGAGCAGTTCTTC.

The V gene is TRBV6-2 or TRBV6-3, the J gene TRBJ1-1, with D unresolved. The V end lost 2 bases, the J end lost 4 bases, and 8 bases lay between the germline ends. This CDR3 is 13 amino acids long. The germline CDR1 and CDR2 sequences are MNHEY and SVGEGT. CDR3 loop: CASSYHQSTEAFF. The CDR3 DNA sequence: TGTGCCAGCAGTTACCACCAGTCCACTGAAGCTTTCTTT.

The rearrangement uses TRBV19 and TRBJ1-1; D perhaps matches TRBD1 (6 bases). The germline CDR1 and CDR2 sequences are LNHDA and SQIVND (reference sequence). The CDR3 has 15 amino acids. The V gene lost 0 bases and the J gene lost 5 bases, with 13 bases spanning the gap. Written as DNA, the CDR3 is TGTGCCAGTAGTATAGACCGCGACAGGTTAACTGAAGCTTTCTTT. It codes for CASSIDRDRLTEAFF.

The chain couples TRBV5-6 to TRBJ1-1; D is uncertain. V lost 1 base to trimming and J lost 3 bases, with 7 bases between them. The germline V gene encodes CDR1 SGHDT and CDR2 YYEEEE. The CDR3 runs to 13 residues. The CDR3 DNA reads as TGTGCCAGCAGCTTGACAGCCCACACTGAAGCTTTCTTT. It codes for CASSLTAHTEAFF. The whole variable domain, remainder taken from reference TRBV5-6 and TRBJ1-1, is DAGVTQSPTHLIKTRGQQVTLRCSPKSGHDTVSWYQQALGQGPQFIFQYYEEEERQRGNFPDRFSGHQFPNYSSELNVNALLLGDSALYLCASSLTAHTEAFFGQGTRLTVV.